This T cell receptor (beta chain) was documented in a study of shared clonotypes between healthy human individuals. On this clone itself: The sample holds other DNA sequences that translate to the same CDR3.

The junction had 1 base not matched to a gene; V was cut back by 2 bases and J by 1 base. In germline, CDR1 is GTSNPN, CDR2 SVGIG (reference sequence). The CDR3 runs to 13 residues. Sequenced by immunoSEQ multiplex PCR; TCRdb stores in-frame clones only, minus some. Found here are more than 2 million clones, 90% to 96% of them singletons; the top ten hold roughly 0.13%. This TCR was sampled from a man aged 18 to 29 in good health. The chain links TRBV30 to TRBJ1-2; TRBD1 aligns across 7 bases. Sample: naive CD4+ T cells sorted from blood. Indicated subset: CD45RA+ positively selected. Here the CDR3 DNA reads TGTGCCTGGAGTAGGGACAGTAACTATGGCTACACCTTC. This codes for CAWSRDSNYGYTF.